This entry describes one T cell receptor (beta chain). The antigen it binds to is not known. One base away there is no much larger clone; base qualities are not given. Reading the germline V gene (reference sequence) gives CDR1 MNHEY and CDR2 SMNVEV. The cysteine opens and the phenylalanine closes a CDR3 of 15 amino acids. Only the CDR3 part of the read is kept: 45 bases, read in frame from the first base. Trimming removed 6 bases from V and 1 base from J; the gene matches leave 7 bases unexplained. For deep sequencing of PBMC libraries, mostly around 480 ng of input genomic DNA was used, and six replicates were run per sample. The immunoSEQ hsTCRbeta kit was used to prepare TCRbeta libraries, following the manufacturer's instructions. An Illumina NovaSeq 6000 S4 flow cell was used to sequence the final libraries, which had first been combined to 3 nM. Turning to the authors' computational methods: Raw data preprocessing and quality control were performed with the immunoSEQ Analyzer. The analysis was limited to productive rearrangements, and each clonotype was defined by a unique CDR3 amino acid sequence. Repertoire clonality was estimated as the Gini-Simpson index, which was computed with the R package tcR. Student's t test was used to compare Gini indices, while Pearson correlation assessed associations with tumor size change. In TCRdb, the immuneACCESS table is reduced to in-frame sequences with V and J assigned. These tables do not hold every clone; where another copy was compared, an unresolved V gene accounts for under half, and the others remain unexplained. V and J calls and clone size are those listed in that table; D and trimming were worked out from the DNA. Recorded for this sample are some 14,000 clones; 62% of them occurred a single time. The ten top clones hold 2.4% of the sample.

This specimen comes from a study of neoadjuvant anti-PD-1 for oral cavity cancer (dated by TCRdb to 2020 to 2023). For the wider study: Patients mostly received three to four biweekly doses of nivolumab at 3 mg/kg before curative-intent surgical resection. A fourth nivolumab dose was given around day 43 to patients without progression, and definitive surgical resection was performed in those patients on days 50-56. Patients with complete response, partial response or stable disease by RECIST 1.1 were defined as responders, whereas patients with progression were defined as non-responders. The parent correlative cohort included under 15 patients, with a 33% response rate.

The label giving this sample's time point can be read as: before neoadjuvant nivolumab. Patients were newly diagnosed with stage II-IVA oral cavity squamous cell carcinoma and had received no prior systemic or radiation treatment. The cohort consisted of patients with HPV-negative, locally advanced oral cavity squamous cell carcinoma. Peripheral blood mononuclear cells were analyzed directly, without maintenance or expansion in culture. The samples were obtained from a longitudinal correlative study of a single-arm phase II trial testing neoadjuvant nivolumab in oral cavity squamous cell carcinoma. Subject-matched pre- and post-treatment PBMCs and tumors from three responders and three non-responders were subjected to genomic DNA-based TCRbeta sequencing. Peripheral blood mononuclear cells were collected before nivolumab treatment and again after treatment, at the time of surgery. The Maxwell RSC DNA from Cells kit was used to extract genomic DNA from PBMCs.

Points the paper makes about the study in general: A higher pretreatment blood Treg/Th17 ratio correlated with both higher pretreatment blood TCRbeta clonality and lower post-treatment tumor TCRbeta clonality. Within PBMCs, T cell clonality (Gini index) was significantly higher in non-responders than responders after neoadjuvant nivolumab. Only three patients per response group were included in the TCR analyses, and the authors called for validation in larger cohorts.

The V gene is TRBV27 and the J gene is TRBJ1-1; 8 nucleotides in the junction match TRBD1. This receptor was taken from a person aged 40-85 years with oral cavity squamous cell carcinoma. Specimen: PBMCs, collected before nivolumab (anti-PD-1) treatment. The DNA sequence is given as TGTGCCAGCAGCAACCCCGGACAGGGGAACACTGAAGCTTTCTTT. Its protein reads: CASSNPGQGNTEAFF.